Shown below are 5 T cell receptor beta chains from a single sample sequenced in a study of cytomegalovirus exposure and HLA in healthy donors. The PCR contained 60 Vbeta and 13 Jbeta primers. Assay used: immunoSEQ multiplex PCR; TCRdb lists only in-frame clones, some missing. This table holds more than 150,000 clones, 78% found once. Sample: PBMCs. The receptors were gathered from a woman aged 40-49 years in good health and CMV-seropositive.

This clone occurred a few times. The J gene is TRBJ1-5, the V gene TRBV19; D perhaps matches TRBD1 (5 bases). The germline V gene has CDR1 LNHDA and CDR2 SQIVND (reference sequence). CDR3 size: 15 residues. Trimming took off 5 bases at V and 4 bases at J, with 15 bases between the two ends. For the CDR3, the DNA is TGTGCCAGTAGTCCGGAGGGGTTGCGGAATCAGCCCCAGCATTTT. Translated, it gives CASSPEGLRNQPQHF.

The chain employs TRBV7-8 and TRBJ2-1, with TRBD2 identical over 11 bases. Germline lookup yields CDR1 SGHVS and CDR2 FQNEAQ. The CDR3 is 17 amino acids. Trimming removed 2 bases from V and 6 bases from J; junction bases left unmatched: 9. DNA of the CDR3: TGTGCCAGCAGCTTACTTCGCGCTGGACTAGCGGGCAATGAGCAGTTCTTC. Its translation is CASSLLRAGLAGNEQFF.

The V and J genes are TRBV30 and TRBJ2-1, with 8 bases fitting TRBD2. This CDR3 region has 14 residues. V shed 0 bases, J shed 9 bases, and the junction held 7 bases outside the gene matches. Per germline, CDR1 GTSNPN and CDR2 SVGIG (reference sequence). CDR3 sequence (DNA): TGTGCCTGGAGTGTGGGTCCGGGGGGGCTTGAGCAGTTCTTC. As protein: CAWSVGPGGLEQFF.

The chain recombines TRBV6-4 with TRBJ2-1; 8 bases map to TRBD2. CDR1 and CDR2 from the germline V gene are MRHNA and SNTAGT. The CDR3 runs to 16 residues. With 4 bases clipped from V and 5 bases from J, the junction kept 10 bases outside the gene matches. DNA of the CDR3: TGTGCCAGCAGTGCCACGGTGAGCGGGGGACACAATGAGCAGTTCTTC. Its protein product is CASSATVSGGHNEQFF.

This rearrangement joins TRBV29-1 to TRBJ1-1, with D unclear. The CDR3 contains 15 residues. Deletions cut 6 bases from V and 1 base from J, with 18 bases between. The germline CDR1 and CDR2 sequences are SQVTM and ANQGSEA. The CDR3 coding sequence is TGCAGCGTAAGAGGGAAGGGAGGTTCGAACACTGAAGCTTTCTTT. As protein: CSVRGKGGSNTEAFF.